The clone carrying this TCR beta chain was picked up one time. Per the authors' pipeline: The assay estimated nucleated cells by amplifying reference gene primers. Only in-frame clones appear in the TCRdb table, and some are missing; sequencing was by immunoSEQ multiplex PCR. V and J calls and clone size are copied from that table; D and trimming were computed from the DNA. The repertoire has about 190,000 clones, around nine tenths of them found once; the top ten carry 1.1%. The sample is drawn from a study of blood T cell repertoires in COVID-19. As for the study in general: Researchers got acute and convalescent COVID-19 samples from the United States, Italy and Spain. T cells, B-cell-depleted T cells, or PBMCs supplied cDNA or gDNA.

The germline gives CDR1 MDHEN, CDR2 SYDVKM. The CDR3 is 12 amino acids. Losses at the gene ends were 8 bases for V and 4 bases for J; bases not matched to a gene: 3. This chain uses TRBV28 with TRBJ2-3; 7 nucleotides line up with TRBD2. This sequence originates from a young man with acute or convalescent COVID-19. What was sequenced was peripheral blood. This CDR3 reads CASGGVPDTQYF. The CDR3 DNA is TGTGCCAGCGGGGGGGTCCCAGATACGCAGTATTTT.